The 22 T cell receptor beta chains below come from one sample, sequenced in a study of monozygotic twins with inflammatory bowel disease. TCRdb reprocessed the 5' RACE reads, with one entry per CDR3 protein and no DNA. This repertoire includes approximately 210,000 distinct CDR3 sequences. The material sequenced was blood. Receptor source: a human donor with ulcerative colitis or Crohn's disease, or a healthy co-twin of an affected twin (not recorded which).

This chain links TRBV6-1 with TRBJ1-2; TCRdb calls TRBD1, which cannot be checked without DNA. Germline V gene lookup returns CDR1 MNHNS and CDR2 SASEGT. This CDR3 spans 12 amino acids. The CDR3: CASSGDRAGYTF.

This chain connects TRBV3-1 to TRBJ1-1; TCRdb proposes TRBD1, but this gene call is untestable without DNA. Germline CDR1 LGHDT, CDR2 YNNKEL (reference sequence). The CDR3 is 16 amino acids. The CDR3 reads CASSSDRGPMNTEAFF. Based on the CDR3 plus reference TRBV3-1 and TRBJ1-1, the full variable domain is DTAVSQTPKYLVTQMGNDKSIKCEQNLGHDTMYWYKQDSKKFLKIMFSYNNKELIINETVPNRFSPKSPDKAHLNLHINSLELGDSAVYFCASSSDRGPMNTEAFFGQGTRLTVV.

The chain carries TRBV12-5 and TRBJ2-1. This CDR3 spans 13 amino acids. Germline V CDR1 and CDR2: LGHNT, FRNRAP. Here the CDR3 reads CASGSLLDNEQFF.

The J gene is TRBJ2-7, the V gene TRBV18; with no DNA, the TCRdb D assignment of TRBD1 cannot be verified. Per germline, CDR1 KGHSH and CDR2 LQKENI. This CDR3 region has 19 residues. The CDR3 region is CASSPMTSVAGTGGDEQYF.

The chain combines TRBV10-3 with TRBJ2-3; TCRdb reports TRBD1, a call that lacks DNA to check it against. Germline V CDR1 and CDR2: ENHRY, SYGVKD. This CDR3 is 15 amino acids long. The CDR3 loop reads CAISGGTPTTDTQYF.

The CDR3 protein is CASHRDLGEKLFF. V and J are TRBV19 and TRBJ1-4; TCRdb's D call, TRBD1, is unchecked because there is no DNA. Germline V CDR1 and CDR2: LNHDA, SQIVND (reference sequence). The CDR3 has 13 amino acids.

The chain has TRBV5-6 and TRBJ2-2; TCRdb picks TRBD1, but there is no DNA to check that call. Germline V lookup: CDR1 SGHDT, CDR2 YYEEEE. CDR3 length: 17 residues. The CDR3 spells CASSSWEREVGTGELFF.

The chain is built from TRBV12-3 or TRBV12-4 and TRBJ1-3; TCRdb gives TRBD1 as the D gene, but with no DNA this cannot be confirmed. CDR3 length: 14 residues. The CDR3 region is CASSSTGPGNTIYF.

J is TRBJ1-6 and V is TRBV5-4. Per the germline V gene, CDR1 is SGHNT and CDR2 is YYREEE (reference sequence). CDR3 size: 15 residues. This chain's CDR3 is CASSLGGGIGSPLHF.

The chain employs TRBV10-3 and TRBJ1-1; the D call of TRBD1 rests on TCRdb alone, since no DNA is present to check it. This CDR3 spans 12 amino acids. Per the germline V gene, CDR1 is ENHRY and CDR2 is SYGVKD. CDR3 in amino acids: CATGTGGTEAFF.

The chain joins TRBV6-1 to TRBJ2-5; TCRdb selects TRBD1, and the lack of DNA leaves this call unchecked. Germline CDR1 reads MNHNS; CDR2 reads SASEGT. This CDR3 has 13 amino acids. Here the CDR3 reads CASRPDRQETQYF.

The chain has TRBV2 and TRBJ1-6; TCRdb proposes TRBD1, but this gene call is untestable without DNA. Germline V gene lookup returns CDR1 SNHLY and CDR2 FYNNEI. This CDR3 has 13 residues. CDR3 loop: CASRTRDSSPLHF.

The chain carries TRBV5-6 and TRBJ2-1; TCRdb picks TRBD2, but there is no DNA to check that call. Germline V gene sequence: CDR1 SGHDT, CDR2 YYEEEE. This CDR3 has 15 residues. The CDR3 loop is CASSLGGGGWDEQFF.

This chain links TRBV12-3 or TRBV12-4 with TRBJ2-2; TCRdb names TRBD1, which stays unverified in the absence of DNA. The CDR3 has 16 residues. Here the CDR3 reads CASSNLGDTNTGELFF.

CDR3 protein: CASSPGTVQETQYF. The chain carries TRBV5-6 and TRBJ2-5; TCRdb picks TRBD1, but there is no DNA to check that call. The CDR3 is 14 residues long. CDR1 is SGHDT, CDR2 YYEEEE, per germline.

The chain joins TRBV11-2 to TRBJ2-1; TCRdb gives TRBD2 as the D gene, but with no DNA this cannot be confirmed. The CDR3 extends over 16 amino acids. The germline CDR1 and CDR2 sequences are SGHAT and FQNNGV. CDR3 residues: CASSPRRGRGGNEQFF.

The chain combines TRBV13 with TRBJ2-3; TCRdb indicates TRBD2, and absent DNA this call remains unverified. Germline lookup yields CDR1 PRHDT and CDR2 FYEKMQ (reference sequence). The CDR3 totals 15 residues. The CDR3 loop is CASSPSGRAEDTQYF.

V is TRBV6-2 or TRBV6-3 and J is TRBJ1-5; TCRdb's assignment of TRBD1 cannot be checked, as there is no DNA. CDR3 length: 12 amino acids. CDR1 and CDR2 from the germline V gene are MNHEY and SVGEGT. CDR3 sequence reads: CATREGDQPQHF.

This rearrangement joins TRBV7-9 to TRBJ2-5; the TCRdb D gene call, TRBD2, has no DNA to confirm it. Germline assignment: CDR1 SEHNR and CDR2 FQNEAQ (reference sequence). The CDR3 consists of 14 residues. The CDR3 here is CASSLPRTEETQYF.

J is TRBJ2-5 and V is TRBV3-1; with no DNA, the TCRdb D assignment of TRBD1 cannot be verified. The CDR3 has 17 amino acids. The germline V gene has CDR1 LGHDT and CDR2 YNNKEL (reference sequence). The CDR3 region is CASSPRPGQGARETQYF.

V gene TRBV18 combines with J gene TRBJ1-2; TCRdb selects TRBD1, and the lack of DNA leaves this call unchecked. The CDR3 is 15 amino acids. CDR1 is KGHSH and CDR2 is LQKENI in the germline V gene. The CDR3: CASSPSGGEGRGYTF.

The gene calls are TRBV4-3 and TRBJ2-7; as DNA is missing, the TRBD2 call by TCRdb cannot be tested. The CDR3 loop spans 16 amino acids. Per germline, CDR1 LGHNA and CDR2 YSLEER. This chain's CDR3 is CASSLSRAGGGYEQYF.